A single sample gave rise to the 14 T cell receptor beta chains below, sequenced in a study of blood T cell repertoires in COVID-19. The protocol was immunoSEQ multiplex PCR, while the TCRdb copy is restricted to in-frame clones and leaves out a portion. The sample lists a few hundred thousand clones, under 90% occurring once. Sequencing input: peripheral blood. These TCRs come from a woman aged 18-35 years with acute or convalescent COVID-19.

The chain employs TRBV7-2 and TRBJ1-2, with TRBD1 matching 12 bases. This CDR3 has 14 residues. V shed 5 bases, J shed 6 bases, and the junction held 4 bases outside the gene matches. Per germline, CDR1 SGHTA and CDR2 FQGNSA. CDR3 loop: CASSQGQGANGYTF. For the CDR3, the DNA is TGTGCCAGCAGCCAGGGACAGGGGGCTAATGGCTACACCTTC.

This clone was detected a few times. J is TRBJ2-5 and V is TRBV7-8, with a weak D call TRBD2 (6 bases). CDR3 length equals 14 residues. The ends were cut back, 5 bases at V and 1 base at J, with 11 bases in the middle. Germline V gene data show CDR1 as SGHVS and CDR2 as FQNEAQ. CDR3 sequence: CASSPTRVQETQYF. CDR3 in DNA: TGTGCCAGCAGCCCGACTAGAGTCCAAGAGACCCAGTACTTC.

This clone was counted a single time. The chain joins TRBV19 to TRBJ2-3, with 9 bases aligning to TRBD2. The germline V gene encodes CDR1 LNHDA and CDR2 SQIVND (reference sequence). Trimming cost V 3 bases and J 3 bases; bases outside gene matches: 7. The CDR3 is 16 amino acids. In DNA, the CDR3 is TGTGCCAGTAGTATCTCTGGGGCGGGAGGGACAGATACGCAGTATTTT. Translating it yields CASSISGAGGTDTQYF.

The chain combines TRBV2 with TRBJ2-1; no definite D call. V lost 2 bases and J lost 3, with 8 bases in between. Germline V gene sequence: CDR1 SNHLY, CDR2 FYNNEI. This CDR3 is 14 amino acids long. CDR3 residues: CASSELADYNEQFF. CDR3 nucleotides: TGTGCCAGCAGTGAACTGGCAGACTACAATGAGCAGTTCTTC.

This clone came up once. The chain combines TRBV18 with TRBJ2-3; 10 bases fit TRBD1. CDR1 is KGHSH and CDR2 is LQKENI in the germline V gene. The CDR3 extends over 15 amino acids. Trimming removed 6 bases from V and 4 bases from J; junction bases left unmatched: 7. DNA for the CDR3: TGTGCCAGCTCTCTATCGACAGGGGGCTCAGATACGCAGTATTTT. Translating gives CASSLSTGGSDTQYF. Based on the CDR3 plus reference TRBV18 and TRBJ2-3, the full variable domain is NAGVMQNPRHLVRRRGQEARLRCSPMKGHSHVYWYRQLPEEGLKFMVYLQKENIIDESGMPKERFSAEFPKEGPSILRIQQVVRGDSAAYFCASSLSTGGSDTQYFGPGTRLTVL.

The CDR3 loop is CAISEALTSPEQFF. In nucleotides, the CDR3 is TGTGCCATCAGTGAGGCCCTAACTAGCCCAGAGCAGTTCTTC. J is TRBJ2-1 and V is TRBV10-3, with D possibly TRBD2 on 6 matching bases. Deletions cut 2 bases from V and 10 bases from J, with 15 bases between. Germline-derived CDR1 and CDR2 are ENHRY and SYGVKD. This CDR3 is 14 amino acids long.

The CDR3 nucleotides read TGTGCCAGCAGCTTAGGACTCCGGCAGCCCCAGCATTTT. It translates to CASSLGLRQPQHF. This chain links TRBV7-8 with TRBJ1-5; no clear D. The germline CDR1 and CDR2 sequences are SGHVS and FQNEAQ. V was cut by 1 base and J by 7 bases, with 8 bases left in between. The CDR3 runs 13 residues.

The chain has TRBV5-1 and TRBJ2-5; 7 bases are shared with TRBD2. This CDR3 contains 14 residues. Germline values: CDR1 SGHRS, CDR2 YFSETQ. The ends lost 7 bases at V and 1 base at J; junction bases unmatched: 7. CDR3 nucleotide sequence: TGCGCCAGCTCCCCGGGGGGTAGCCAAGAGACCCAGTACTTC. Protein sequence: CASSPGGSQETQYF.

The rearrangement joins TRBV6-5 to TRBJ1-2; possible D gene TRBD1, 6 bases. Germline assignment: CDR1 MNHEY and CDR2 SVGAGI. The CDR3 contains 14 residues. The germline V and J ends were trimmed by 2 bases and 5 bases, with 12 bases remaining between them. CDR3 amino acids: CASSYEGGAYGYTF. The CDR3 nucleotides are TGTGCCAGCAGTTACGAGGGGGGGGCATATGGCTACACCTTC.

The chain joins TRBV9 to TRBJ2-1; 8 bases are shared with TRBD2. CDR1 is SGDLS, CDR2 YYNGEE, per germline. This CDR3 is built from 14 residues. With 3 bases clipped from V and 8 bases from J, the junction kept 7 bases outside the gene matches. CDR3 protein: CASSASGSTDEQFF. DNA of the CDR3: TGTGCCAGCAGCGCGAGCGGGAGTACCGATGAGCAGTTCTTC. The full variable domain, completed using reference TRBV9 and TRBJ2-1, is DSGVTQTPKHLITATGQRVTLRCSPRSGDLSVYWYQQSLDQGLQFLIQYYNGEERAKGNILERFSAQQFPDLHSELNLSSLELGDSALYFCASSASGSTDEQFFGPGTRLTVL.

This clone was seen only a few times. This chain connects TRBV14 to TRBJ1-2; a weak D match, TRBD1 (5 bases). Germline V lookup: CDR1 SGHDN, CDR2 FVKESK. The V end was cut by 4 bases, the J end by 3 bases, with 9 bases between. The CDR3 contains 13 residues. CDR3 coding DNA: TGTGCCAGCAGCCCCGACAGAGACTATGGCTACACCTTC. Translating it yields CASSPDRDYGYTF.

This chain connects TRBV7-6 to TRBJ2-2, with 8 bases aligning to TRBD1. Germline CDR1 reads SGHVS; CDR2 reads FNYEAQ. The V and J ends lost 4 bases and 6 bases, in that order; junction bases with no gene match: 1. The CDR3 is 13 residues long. The CDR3 spells CASSSTGAGELFF. The CDR3 DNA follows: TGTGCCAGCAGCTCGACAGGGGCCGGGGAGCTGTTTTTT.

This clone appeared a single time. This sequence joins TRBV2 and TRBJ1-2; possible D gene TRBD1, 5 bases. Trimming cost V 3 bases and J 0 bases, with 11 bases left between them. This CDR3 contains 15 residues. The germline V gene encodes CDR1 SNHLY and CDR2 FYNNEI. CDR3 bases: TGTGCCAGCAGTGACCAGCTGACAGCTAACTATGGCTACACCTTC. Amino acid sequence: CASSDQLTANYGYTF.

The chain carries TRBV19 and TRBJ1-2; D gene uncertain. The ends were cut back, 5 bases at V and 6 bases at J, with 25 bases in the middle. Germline V gene lookup returns CDR1 LNHDA and CDR2 SQIVND (reference sequence). CDR3 length: 17 amino acids. The CDR3 protein is CASSSPHLAGRVDGYTF. In nucleotides, the CDR3 is TGTGCCAGTAGTTCACCCCATTTGGCGGGGAGGGTCGATGGCTACACCTTC.